This T cell receptor (beta chain) is from a study of blood T cell repertoires in COVID-19. Study context: Samples representing acute and convalescent COVID-19 were sourced from the United States, Italy and Spain. The analysed material was cDNA or gDNA that came from T cells, B-cell-depleted T cells, or PBMCs.

Trimming cost V 4 bases and J 5 bases, with 17 bases left between them. CDR1 and CDR2 (germline): KGHSH, LQKENI. The CDR3 spans 15 residues. Only in-frame clones appear in the TCRdb table, and some are missing; sequencing was by immunoSEQ multiplex PCR. In the table there are roughly 170,000 clones, around 87% of which are singletons. The chain uses TRBV18 and TRBJ1-1, with unresolved D. This receptor was identified in a woman in her 70s with COVID-19, enrolled during active disease. The sample was peripheral blood. The chain's CDR3 is CASSREVRLGTEAFF. The CDR3 DNA is TGTGCCAGCTCACGGGAGGTTAGGTTGGGGACTGAAGCTTTCTTT. Full variable domain (missing parts from reference TRBV18 and TRBJ1-1): NAGVMQNPRHLVRRRGQEARLRCSPMKGHSHVYWYRQLPEEGLKFMVYLQKENIIDESGMPKERFSAEFPKEGPSILRIQQVVRGDSAAYFCASSREVRLGTEAFFGQGTRLTVV.